These 30 T cell receptor beta chains share one sample of origin, sequenced in a study of T cell responses to AZD1222 COVID-19 vaccine. Assay: immunoSEQ multiplex PCR; the TCRdb copy retains only in-frame clones and omits some. This table has about 190,000 clones, over 70% appearing once. Sequencing used peripheral blood, obtained on day 0 of MenACWY control vaccination. The receptors shown here come from an adult in good health.

A single count supports this clone. The chain recombines TRBV7-6 with TRBJ2-4; TRBD1 aligns across 9 bases. The CDR3 is 19 amino acids. V was pared by 7 bases and J by 0 bases, with 16 bases of the junction left unmatched. Germline-derived CDR1 and CDR2 are SGHVS and FNYEAQ. CDR3 protein: CASTHRRQGGQLAKNIQYF. Written as DNA, the CDR3 is TGTGCCAGCACCCATCGTCGACAGGGGGGCCAACTAGCCAAAAACATTCAGTACTTC.

The rearrangement uses TRBV2 and TRBJ2-1; D is ambiguous. Per germline, CDR1 SNHLY and CDR2 FYNNEI. Trimming cost V 3 bases and J 2 bases, with 8 bases left between them. The CDR3 covers 14 residues. The CDR3 loop reads CASSEGQTYNEQFF. The CDR3 nucleotides are TGTGCCAGCAGTGAGGGTCAGACCTACAATGAGCAGTTCTTC.

This chain connects TRBV5-1 to TRBJ2-7; 11 bases align to TRBD1. Trimming removed 4 bases from V and 4 bases from J; junction bases left unmatched: 7. Germline values: CDR1 SGHRS, CDR2 YFSETQ. The length of the CDR3 is 15 residues. In DNA, the CDR3 is TGCGCCAGCAGCCAAGGACAGGGGGCAGGATACGAGCAGTACTTC. Its protein is CASSQGQGAGYEQYF.

The chain uses TRBV2 and TRBJ1-2, with unresolved D. The V gene's germline CDR1 is SNHLY and CDR2 FYNNEI. CDR3 length: 11 amino acids. Trimming pared 7 bases from V and 7 bases from J, leaving 10 bases between. The CDR3 spells CASTDRAGYTF. CDR3 DNA: TGTGCCAGCACCGATCGGGCTGGCTACACCTTC.

In DNA, the CDR3 is TGTGCCAGCAGCCGGGAGGGGACTAGCGGCTCCTACGAGCAGTACTTC. It encodes CASSREGTSGSYEQYF. The V gene is TRBV7-2, the J gene TRBJ2-7; 11 bases are shared with TRBD2. V was clipped by 5 bases and J by 0 bases; unmatched bases: 6. CDR3 length: 16 residues. Germline CDR1 SGHTA, CDR2 FQGNSA.

This clone is a singleton in its sample. At one of its ends the junction is not consistent with the germline gene, which may arise from a read error. The chain couples TRBV7-7 to TRBJ1-4; D may be TRBD1 (6 bases). CDR3 size: 18 residues. Germline loops: CDR1 SSHAT, CDR2 FNYEAQ (reference sequence). CDR3 bases: TGTGCTAGCAGCCCAATGGGGGCGGCGTCCACGACTAATGAAAAACTGTTTTTT. Translated: CASSPMGAASTTNEKLFF.

The chain combines TRBV28 with TRBJ1-1, with a possible D match to TRBD1 (5 bases). Trimming pared 3 bases from V and 9 bases from J, leaving 17 bases between. The CDR3 runs to 14 residues. Germline CDR1 MDHEN, CDR2 SYDVKM. The CDR3 region is CASSFRAGPEKAFF. CDR3 sequence (DNA): TGTGCCAGCAGTTTCCGGGCGGGGCCAGAAAAAGCTTTCTTT. Variable domain in full (rest from reference TRBV28 and TRBJ1-1): DVKVTQSSRYLVKRTGEKVFLECVQDMDHENMFWYRQDPGLGLRLIYFSYDVKMKEKGDIPEGYSVSREKKERFSLILESASTNQTSMYLCASSFRAGPEKAFFGQGTRLTVV.

The V call is TRBV6-4, the J call TRBJ2-1; D not resolved. V was clipped by 5 bases and J by 0 bases, with 8 bases between them. Germline CDR1 is MRHNA and CDR2 is SNTAGT. This CDR3 contains 14 residues. CDR3 protein: CASSCLFSYNEQFF. DNA for the CDR3: TGTGCCAGCAGTTGCCTTTTCTCCTACAATGAGCAGTTCTTC.

V and J are TRBV19 and TRBJ2-1; a possible D gene is TRBD2 (6 bases). V gave up 6 bases and J gave up 8 bases, with 11 bases separating them. Germline values: CDR1 LNHDA, CDR2 SQIVND (reference sequence). The CDR3 spans 12 residues. In nucleotides, the CDR3 is TGTGCCAGTAGGGGCGGGATCGATGAGCAGTTCTTC. Its translation: CASRGGIDEQFF.

The chain links TRBV28 to TRBJ1-5; no definite D call. CDR1 is MDHEN, CDR2 SYDVKM, per germline. This CDR3 is built from 11 residues. V shed 3 bases and J shed 11 bases, with 8 bases lying between them. Here the CDR3 DNA reads TGTGCCAGCAGTTTTCTGGAGTCCCAGCATTTT. It specifies CASSFLESQHF. Filled out from reference TRBV28 and TRBJ1-5, the complete variable domain reads DVKVTQSSRYLVKRTGEKVFLECVQDMDHENMFWYRQDPGLGLRLIYFSYDVKMKEKGDIPEGYSVSREKKERFSLILESASTNQTSMYLCASSFLESQHFGDGTRLSIL.

The rearrangement joins TRBV28 to TRBJ2-7, with D perhaps TRBD1 (6 bases). CDR3 length equals 13 residues. The germline V gene has CDR1 MDHEN and CDR2 SYDVKM. The ends were cut back, 5 bases at V and 2 bases at J, with 10 bases in the middle. CDR3 region: CASSPPGAYEQYF. The CDR3 DNA sequence: TGTGCCAGCAGTCCTCCAGGGGCCTACGAGCAGTACTTC.

This clone was recorded once. The CDR3 DNA reads TGTGCCAGCAGCTTGACTAGCGGAGATACGCAGTATTTT. Its protein product is CASSLTSGDTQYF. V is TRBV11-3 and J is TRBJ2-3; TRBD2 matches 9 bases. The germline V gene encodes CDR1 SGHNT and CDR2 YENEEA. The CDR3 has 13 amino acids. Germline trimming cut 3 bases from V and 5 bases from J; bases unmatched to any gene: 0.

A word on this clone: With a much larger clone just one base away, this may be a read error. The rearrangement joins TRBV6-2 or TRBV6-3 to TRBJ2-7, with D perhaps matching TRBD2 (6 bases). Germline CDR1 MNHEY, CDR2 SVGEGT. The CDR3 loop spans 13 amino acids. Here the CDR3 DNA reads TGTGCCGGCAGTTACGGGACTTACTACGAGCAGTACTTC. Translation gives CAGSYGTYYEQYF.

This chain links TRBV7-9 with TRBJ2-1, with TRBD2 matching over 14 bases. The germline CDR1 and CDR2 sequences are SEHNR and FQNEAQ (reference sequence). The CDR3 extends over 17 amino acids. V shed 2 bases and J 5 bases; nucleotides not matched to a gene: 5. The CDR3 protein is CASSLIRTSGGNNEQFF. The CDR3, as DNA: TGTGCCAGCAGCTTAATTCGGACTAGCGGGGGGAACAATGAGCAGTTCTTC.

The chain joins TRBV2 to TRBJ2-7; D may be TRBD1 or TRBD2 (5 bases each). Germline CDR1 and CDR2: SNHLY and FYNNEI. Trimming left V 1 base short and J 4 bases short, with 14 bases between. The CDR3 consists of 15 residues. The CDR3 spells CASSEGARGGYEQYF. The CDR3 coding sequence is TGTGCCAGCAGTGAAGGGGCCCGGGGCGGTTACGAGCAGTACTTC.

This rearrangement joins TRBV3-1 (or the pseudogene TRBV3-2) to TRBJ2-3, with TRBD2 matching over 10 bases. After removal of 1 base from V and 4 bases from J, the junction contained 8 bases not matched to a gene. Germline V lookup: CDR1 LGHDT, CDR2 YNNKEL (reference sequence). The CDR3 loop spans 17 amino acids. CDR3: CASSQVERGGRADTQYF. The CDR3 DNA follows: TGTGCCAGCAGCCAAGTTGAGCGGGGGGGAAGGGCAGATACGCAGTATTTT.

The chain uses TRBV9 and TRBJ2-3; D perhaps matches TRBD1 (6 bases). Trimming stripped 3 bases from V and 2 bases from J, with 16 bases between. Germline CDR1 and CDR2: SGDLS and YYNGEE. This CDR3 comprises 16 residues. The chain's CDR3 is CASSAFGQPLTDTQYF. The CDR3 nucleotides are TGTGCCAGCAGCGCCTTTGGACAGCCCCTCACAGATACGCAGTATTTT.

The chain has TRBV30 and TRBJ1-5, with no clear D. Per the germline V gene, CDR1 is GTSNPN and CDR2 is SVGIG (reference sequence). The CDR3 extends over 15 amino acids. The ends were cut back, 2 bases at V and 5 bases at J, with 16 bases in the middle. CDR3 bases: TGTGCCTGGAGTCCACCGGGGAGGGAGGATCAGCCCCAGCATTTT. Amino acids: CAWSPPGREDQPQHF.

Concerning this clone: Distinct nucleotide sequences in the sample also encode this CDR3. The V gene is TRBV5-4, the J gene TRBJ1-5, with D unclear. The CDR3 length is 14 residues. With 4 bases removed from V and 0 bases from J, the gap between germline ends came to 8 bases. CDR1 and CDR2 from the germline V gene are SGHNT and YYREEE (reference sequence). The CDR3 reads CASSLRGSNQPQHF. The DNA of the CDR3 is TGTGCCAGCAGCCTAAGAGGTAGCAATCAGCCCCAGCATTTT.

This sequence joins TRBV7-6 and TRBJ1-1, with 9 bases that match TRBD1. Germline assignment: CDR1 SGHVS and CDR2 FNYEAQ. This CDR3 is built from 15 residues. V shed 1 base and J 5 bases; nucleotides not matched to a gene: 5. The CDR3 nucleotides are TGTGCCAGCAGCTTAGGTGGGACAGGGTATACTGAAGCTTTCTTT. This gives the protein CASSLGGTGYTEAFF.

Comment on this clone: Additional DNA sequences in this sample encode the identical CDR3. This chain connects TRBV7-9 to TRBJ1-4, with TRBD1 as a possible D gene (5 bases). V lost 0 bases and J 5 bases, leaving 10 bases between the germline ends. This CDR3 contains 15 residues. CDR1 and CDR2 (germline): SEHNR, FQNEAQ (reference sequence). The DNA of the CDR3 is TGTGCCAGCAGCTTAGCGCGGGACGGAAATGAAAAACTGTTTTTT. It codes for CASSLARDGNEKLFF.

V gene TRBV9 combines with J gene TRBJ2-7; D unclear. Germline assignment: CDR1 SGDLS and CDR2 YYNGEE. Deletions cut 0 bases from V and 3 bases from J, with 13 bases between. The CDR3 runs 15 residues. The CDR3 region is CASSVATGVSYEQYF. The CDR3, as DNA: TGTGCCAGCAGCGTAGCTACGGGTGTCAGCTACGAGCAGTACTTC.

The CDR3 loop is CASYRSEGQETQYF. For the CDR3, the DNA is TGTGCCAGCTATCGATCCGAGGGCCAAGAGACCCAGTACTTC. V usage is TRBV18 and J usage is TRBJ2-5, with a possible D match to TRBD2 (5 bases). V was trimmed by 7 bases and J by 1 base, leaving 13 bases between them. Germline values: CDR1 KGHSH, CDR2 LQKENI. The CDR3 covers 14 residues.

J is TRBJ1-5 and V is TRBV7-2; the D gene is possibly TRBD1 (5 bases). Germline CDR1 reads SGHTA; CDR2 reads FQGNSA. V gave up 3 bases and J gave up 5 bases, with 11 bases separating them. The CDR3 runs 14 residues. CDR3 loop: CASSFSGSDQPQHF. The CDR3 region has the DNA TGTGCCAGCAGCTTCTCAGGGTCGGATCAGCCCCAGCATTTT.

This chain uses TRBV28 with TRBJ2-3; 7 bases are a match to TRBD2. Per germline, CDR1 MDHEN and CDR2 SYDVKM. The CDR3 loop spans 16 amino acids. Germline trimming cut 7 bases from V and 3 bases from J; bases unmatched to any gene: 13. The CDR3 DNA follows: TGTGCCAGCACGCCTAGCGGTAATCTGGGTACAGATACGCAGTATTTT. Translating gives CASTPSGNLGTDTQYF.

The chain has TRBV6-6 and TRBJ2-1; 7 bases align to TRBD1. The length of the CDR3 is 15 residues. In germline, CDR1 is MNHNY, CDR2 SVGAGI (reference sequence). The V segment lost 7 bases and the J segment 0 bases; nucleotides outside the gene matches: 6. CDR3 bases: TGTGCCAGCACCCCGACAGGGATCTCCTACAATGAGCAGTTCTTC. Its protein is CASTPTGISYNEQFF.

The chain recombines TRBV7-3 with TRBJ2-7; TRBD2 matches 7 bases. The CDR3 has 15 residues. V shed 5 bases and J 0 bases; nucleotides not matched to a gene: 7. Germline-derived CDR1 and CDR2 are SGHTA and FQGTGA. The CDR3 DNA reads as TGTGCCAGCAGCAAAGAGGGCGGGAGCTCCTACGAGCAGTACTTC. Encoded protein: CASSKEGGSSYEQYF. Full variable domain (outside the CDR3, taken from reference TRBV7-3 and TRBJ2-7): GAGVSQTPSNKVTEKGKYVELRCDPISGHTALYWYRQSLGQGPEFLIYFQGTGAADDSGLPNDRFFAVRPEGSVSTLKIQRTERGDSAVYLCASSKEGGSSYEQYFGPGTRLTVT.

The V gene is TRBV7-6, the J gene TRBJ2-7; 8 nucleotides align to TRBD1. J was trimmed by 0 bases and V by 5 bases; bases with no gene match: 6. Germline CDR1 is SGHVS and CDR2 is FNYEAQ. The CDR3 extends over 15 amino acids. The CDR3 nucleotides are TGTGCCAGCAGCCTAGGGGACAGGAGCTCCTACGAGCAGTACTTC. Translating gives CASSLGDRSSYEQYF.

The chain links TRBV3-1 (or the pseudogene TRBV3-2) to TRBJ2-3; TRBD2 aligns across 9 bases. V lost 0 bases, J lost 0 bases, and 10 bases stayed unmatched. This CDR3 comprises 19 residues. CDR1 is LGHDT and CDR2 is YNNKEL in the germline V gene (reference sequence). CDR3 sequence (DNA): TGTGCCAGCAGCCAAGATACCCCGGGACTAGCTGTGAGCACAGATACGCAGTATTTT. As protein: CASSQDTPGLAVSTDTQYF.

The rearrangement uses TRBV6-5 and TRBJ1-2; 7 bases map to TRBD1. The CDR3 sequence is 14 residues long. The V and J ends lost 5 bases and 2 bases, in that order; junction bases with no gene match: 5. CDR1 is MNHEY and CDR2 is SVGAGI in the germline V gene. Here the CDR3 DNA reads TGTGCCAGCAGTCCCCCAGGGGGAAACTATGGCTACACCTTC. This gives the protein CASSPPGGNYGYTF.